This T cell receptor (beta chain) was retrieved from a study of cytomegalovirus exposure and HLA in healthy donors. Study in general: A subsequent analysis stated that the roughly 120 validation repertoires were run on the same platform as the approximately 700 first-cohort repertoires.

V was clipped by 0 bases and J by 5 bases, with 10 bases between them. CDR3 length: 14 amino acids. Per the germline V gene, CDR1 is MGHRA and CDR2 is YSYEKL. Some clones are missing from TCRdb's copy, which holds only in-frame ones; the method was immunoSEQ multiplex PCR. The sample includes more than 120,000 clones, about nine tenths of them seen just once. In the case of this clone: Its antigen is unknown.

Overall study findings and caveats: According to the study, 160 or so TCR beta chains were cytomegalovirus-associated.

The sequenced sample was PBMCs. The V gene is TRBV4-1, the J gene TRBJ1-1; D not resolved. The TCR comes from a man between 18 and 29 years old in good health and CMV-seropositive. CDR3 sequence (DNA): TGCGCCAGCAGCCAAGAGGGCAGGTGGACTGAAGCTTTCTTT. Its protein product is CASSQEGRWTEAFF.